The 30 T cell receptor beta chains listed next were all sequenced from one sample in a study of spatial heterogeneity in lung cancer. The time point denotes: sample taken at primary tumor resection. TCRdb ran MiXCR on the 5' RACE reads and lists one entry per CDR3 protein. The sample shows roughly 800 distinct CDR3 sequences, about 23% of them seen only once. The material sequenced was normal lung tissue next to the tumor, taken at surgery. The receptors derive from a male donor with early-stage non-small cell lung cancer.

By share of the sample, this clonotype is medium-sized. Because the library targeted alpha chains, this beta chain is an off-target read whose size means little. V usage is TRBV12-3 or TRBV12-4 and J usage is TRBJ1-2; 7 bases map to TRBD1. The CDR3 sequence is 14 residues long. The junction had 9 bases not matched to a gene; V was cut back by 6 bases and J by 5 bases. Here the CDR3 reads CASRQPGTDYGYTF. The CDR3 nucleotides are TGTGCCAGCAGGCAACCTGGGACAGATTATGGCTACACCTTC.

By share of the sample, this clonotype is large. The size of this beta chain means little, since it is a stray read in a library made for alpha chains. The chain has TRBV6-6 and TRBJ2-1; D gene unclear. V was clipped by 4 bases and J by 5 bases, with 9 bases between them. This CDR3 is 13 amino acids long. Germline V gene lookup returns CDR1 MNHNY and CDR2 SVGAGI (reference sequence). The CDR3 reads CASSLEAHNEQFF. The CDR3 DNA sequence: TGTGCCAGCAGTTTAGAGGCCCACAATGAGCAGTTCTTC.

By sample fraction, this clonotype is large. Being off target in a library aimed at alpha chains, this beta chain has a size of little meaning. This rearrangement joins TRBV29-1 to TRBJ2-1; weak D call: TRBD2 (6 bases). This CDR3 comprises 18 residues. The V end lost 0 bases, the J end lost 2 bases, and 20 bases lay between the germline ends. Germline CDR1 SQVTM, CDR2 ANQGSEA. The CDR3 coding sequence is TGCAGCGTTGAAGATCTTGGTCGACTAGTTCTTCCCTACAATGAGCAGTTCTTC. Translating gives CSVEDLGRLVLPYNEQFF.

In the case of this clonotype: Because this beta chain is a stray read in a library intended to capture alpha chains, its abundance should not be given much weight. The CDR3 loop is CSVEAPQGWETQYF. The CDR3 nucleotides are TGCAGCGTTGAAGCCCCACAGGGATGGGAGACCCAGTACTTC. This chain links TRBV29-1 with TRBJ2-5; D is perhaps TRBD1 (6 bases). CDR1 is SQVTM, CDR2 ANQGSEA, per germline. V was clipped by 1 base and J by 5 bases, with 14 bases between them. This CDR3 comprises 14 residues.

By sample fraction, this clonotype is medium-sized. For a library built for alpha chains, this beta chain is a stray read; little rests on its size. This chain connects TRBV5-8 to TRBJ2-3, with D possibly TRBD1 on 5 matching bases. Germline V CDR1 and CDR2: SGHTS, YDEGEE. V lost 5 bases and J lost 2, with 15 bases in between. The CDR3 contains 15 residues. This chain's CDR3 is CASRPEVGHTDTQYF. In DNA, the CDR3 is TGTGCCAGCAGGCCTGAGGTAGGACACACAGATACGCAGTATTTT.

This clonotype rates as medium-sized. This beta chain represents an off-target read in a library built for alpha chains; its size is of limited meaning. The chain employs TRBV18 and TRBJ2-3; D remains unclear. This CDR3 has 13 residues. Trimming shortened V by 0 bases and J by 6 bases, and 7 bases separated the two germline ends. Germline CDR1 KGHSH, CDR2 LQKENI. DNA for the CDR3: TGTGCCAGCTCACCACCGTCTCCGGATACGCAGTATTTT. It translates to CASSPPSPDTQYF.

In its sample, this clonotype is medium-sized. The size of this beta chain means little, since it is a stray read in a library made for alpha chains. The chain employs TRBV5-1 and TRBJ2-1, with 15 bases identical to TRBD2. Germline V gene lookup returns CDR1 SGHRS and CDR2 YFSETQ. The CDR3 runs to 16 residues. V dropped 3 bases and J dropped 9; count of bases not matched to a gene: 7. The CDR3 protein is CASSSWTSGGAAEQFF. DNA for the CDR3: TGCGCCAGCAGCTCCTGGACTAGCGGGGGGGCGGCTGAGCAGTTCTTC.

A few counts support this clonotype. This beta chain appears as a stray read in a library generated for alpha chains; its size is not informative. V is TRBV12-3 or TRBV12-4 and J is TRBJ1-1; 7 nucleotides agree with TRBD1. V shed 7 bases, J shed 4 bases, and the junction held 9 bases outside the gene matches. The CDR3 is 14 amino acids. CDR3 DNA: TGTGCCAGCAAACTTACAGGGGCCGCCACTGAAGCTTTCTTT. Its protein is CASKLTGAATEAFF.

By frequency in the sample, this clonotype is large (0.1 to 1%). This beta chain appears as a stray read in a library generated for alpha chains; its size is not informative. This chain links TRBV10-1 with TRBJ2-1; no clear D gene. V was shortened by 3 bases and J by 4 bases, with 10 bases between the two germline ends. The CDR3 is 14 amino acids. Germline loops: CDR1 WNHNN, CDR2 SYGVQD (reference sequence). In DNA, the CDR3 is TGCGCCAGCAGTGAAACGCAAGCGTACAATGAGCAGTTCTTC. It codes for CASSETQAYNEQFF.

This clonotype is medium-sized in the sample. This beta chain slipped into a library made for alpha chains as a stray read, so its size is not meaningful. This chain connects TRBV7-2 to TRBJ2-2, with no clear D. The CDR3 consists of 15 residues. The V end was cut by 3 bases, the J end by 1 base, with 9 bases between. Germline V gene sequence: CDR1 SGHTA, CDR2 FQGNSA. The CDR3 DNA sequence: TGTGCCAGCAGCTTTGCGACAAGGAACACCGGGGAGCTGTTTTTT. It codes for CASSFATRNTGELFF.

In its sample, this clonotype ranks as large (0.1 to 1%). The library was designed around alpha chains, so this beta chain is a stray read whose abundance carries little weight. V usage is TRBV7-9 and J usage is TRBJ1-5; TRBD1 agrees at 9 bases. V lost 5 bases to trimming and J lost 4 bases; unmatched junction nucleotides: 6. The CDR3 totals 15 residues. Germline V gene lookup returns CDR1 SEHNR and CDR2 FQNEAQ (reference sequence). For the CDR3, the DNA is TGTGCCAGCAGCCCAGAGACAGGGGGGAATCAGCCCCAGCATTTT. Its protein is CASSPETGGNQPQHF. Complete variable domain (other parts from reference TRBV7-9 and TRBJ1-5): DTGVSQNPRHKITKRGQNVTFRCDPISEHNRLYWYRQTLGQGPEFLTYFQNEAQLEKSRLLSDRFSAERPKGSFSTLEIQRTEQGDSAMYLCASSPETGGNQPQHFGDGTRLSIL.

This clonotype qualifies as large. Being off target in a library aimed at alpha chains, this beta chain has a size of little meaning. V and J are TRBV15 and TRBJ2-5; D may be TRBD1 (6 bases). This CDR3 region has 16 residues. Germline V CDR1 and CDR2: LNHNV, YYDKDF (reference sequence). V was shortened by 1 base and J by 2 bases, with 14 bases between the two germline ends. The CDR3 region has the DNA TGTGCCACCAGCAGAGGTGAAGACAGGAGACAAGAGACCCAGTACTTC. Translating it yields CATSRGEDRRQETQYF.

By share of the sample, this clonotype is medium-sized. In a library made to pick up alpha chains, this beta chain is a stray read with a size that means little. This chain links TRBV11-2 with TRBJ2-1; possibly TRBD1 for D (5 bases). V lost 0 bases to trimming and J lost 2 bases, with 5 bases between them. The CDR3 spans 14 residues. Germline V gives CDR1 SGHAT, CDR2 FQNNGV. Written as DNA, the CDR3 is TGTGCCAGCAGCTTAGAAGGGGCCTACAATGAGCAGTTCTTC. Its translation: CASSLEGAYNEQFF.

In its sample, this clonotype is large (0.1 to 1%). With the library built for alpha chains, this beta chain is off target and its frequency is not meaningful. The chain carries TRBV28 and TRBJ2-1, with TRBD1 as a possible D gene (5 bases). Between the trimmed V and J ends, which lost 2 bases and 7 bases, there was a span of 12 bases. Germline V gene sequence: CDR1 MDHEN, CDR2 SYDVKM. CDR3 length: 14 residues. The CDR3 sequence: CASSLVQAENEQFF. The CDR3 coding sequence is TGTGCCAGCAGTTTAGTACAGGCCGAGAATGAGCAGTTCTTC.

This clonotype rates as large. The size of this beta chain means little, since it is a stray read in a library made for alpha chains. This rearrangement joins TRBV7-9 to TRBJ2-3; weak D call: TRBD2 (5 bases). V was clipped by 5 bases and J by 1 base, with 10 bases between them. The germline gives CDR1 SEHNR, CDR2 FQNEAQ (reference sequence). This CDR3 contains 14 residues. The CDR3: CASSIPRGTDTQYF. The CDR3 DNA sequence: TGTGCCAGCAGCATACCGAGGGGCACAGATACGCAGTATTTT.

By share, this clonotype counts as large. The germline gene is not matched at one end of the junction; a read error may be the cause. This beta chain appears as a stray read in a library generated for alpha chains; its size is not informative. The chain combines TRBV7-2 with TRBJ1-5; D is undetermined. The CDR3 loop spans 13 amino acids. Per germline, CDR1 SGHTA and CDR2 FQGNSA. The CDR3: CSSSLSSNQPQHF. The DNA of the CDR3 is TGTTCCAGCAGCTTAAGTAGCAATCAGCCCCAGCATTTT.

By sample share, this clonotype is large. Found in a library prepared for alpha chains, this beta chain is an off-target read, and its abundance has little meaning. The chain combines TRBV12-3 or TRBV12-4 with TRBJ2-3; D remains ambiguous. This CDR3 has 14 residues. Deletions cut 6 bases from V and 2 bases from J, with 12 bases between. CDR3 sequence (DNA): TGTGCCAGCAGGACACTCGGAATCACAGATACGCAGTATTTT. It is translated as CASRTLGITDTQYF.

This clonotype is categorized as medium-sized (0.01 to 0.1%). This beta chain turned up in a library designed for alpha chains; as an off-target read, its abundance says little. This chain links TRBV2 with TRBJ2-1; TRBD2 matches at 9 bases. Trimming at V came to 5 bases and at J to 2 bases, leaving 4 bases not matched to a gene. The CDR3 runs to 15 residues. In germline, CDR1 is SNHLY, CDR2 FYNNEI. The DNA of the CDR3 is TGTGCCAGCAGTAGACTAGCGGAAACCTACAATGAGCAGTTCTTC. Protein product: CASSRLAETYNEQFF. The full variable domain, in which reference TRBV2 and TRBJ2-1 provide the parts outside the CDR3, is EPEVTQTPSHQVTQMGQEVILRCVPISNHLYFYWYRQILGQKVEFLVSFYNNEISEKSEIFDDQFSVERPDGSNFTLKIRSTKLEDSAMYFCASSRLAETYNEQFFGPGTRLTVL.

By share, this clonotype ranks as large. This beta chain came through as a stray read in a library set up for alpha chains, and its size says little. The J gene is TRBJ2-7, the V gene TRBV5-1, with 7 bases identical to TRBD1. Germline-derived CDR1 and CDR2 are SGHRS and YFSETQ. This CDR3 spans 14 amino acids. V lost 4 bases to trimming and J lost 2 bases; unmatched junction nucleotides: 6. CDR3 protein: CASSPTGTTYEQYF. DNA for the CDR3: TGCGCCAGCAGCCCGACAGGGACGACCTACGAGCAGTACTTC.

Sample share makes this clonotype large. The library was designed around alpha chains, so this beta chain is a stray read whose abundance carries little weight. This chain links TRBV28 with TRBJ2-4; D remains unclear. There are 14 residues in the CDR3. Trimming pared 5 bases from V and 1 base from J, leaving 9 bases between. Germline assignment: CDR1 MDHEN and CDR2 SYDVKM. CDR3 sequence reads: CASSIPRAKNIQYF. DNA for the CDR3: TGTGCCAGCAGTATCCCGAGGGCCAAAAACATTCAGTACTTC.

With regard to this clonotype: This beta chain lies outside the target of a library built for alpha chains; its clone size means little. The V call is TRBV7-3, the J call TRBJ2-5; TRBD1 might be the D (5 bases). V lost 5 bases and J 0 bases, leaving 10 bases between the germline ends. CDR1 is SGHTA, CDR2 FQGTGA, per germline. The CDR3 contains 14 residues. CDR3 protein: CASSLKGYQETQYF. CDR3 nucleotides: TGTGCCAGCAGCCTAAAGGGGTACCAAGAGACCCAGTACTTC.

This clonotype is labeled medium-sized. This beta chain is off target for a library built for alpha chains, so its abundance means little. V and J are TRBV20-1 and TRBJ2-7; a weak D match, TRBD2 (5 bases). Trimming left V 3 bases short and J 3 bases short, with 21 bases between. Germline V gene lookup returns CDR1 DFQATT and CDR2 SNEGSKA (reference sequence). The CDR3 covers 16 residues. The CDR3: CSARVLVRGSFYEQYF. Written as DNA, the CDR3 is TGCAGTGCTAGGGTCCTCGTCAGAGGGAGCTTCTACGAGCAGTACTTC.

By share, this clonotype counts as medium-sized. For a library built for alpha chains, this beta chain is a stray read; little rests on its size. This chain uses TRBV10-3 with TRBJ1-5, with D maybe TRBD1 (6 bases). CDR1 and CDR2 from the germline V gene are ENHRY and SYGVKD. The CDR3 sequence is 15 residues long. Trimming stripped 2 bases from V and 4 bases from J, with 12 bases between. The CDR3 DNA reads as TGTGCCATCAGTGAGACAGGGCCAGGGAATCAGCCCCAGCATTTT. Its protein is CAISETGPGNQPQHF.

In its sample, this clonotype ranks as large. This beta chain is an off-target read within a library intended for alpha chains, so its frequency means little. This chain joins TRBV6-5 and TRBJ2-3, with D perhaps matching TRBD2 (6 bases). Germline assignment: CDR1 MNHEY and CDR2 SVGAGI. Trimming removed 6 bases at V and 1 base at J, with 20 bases between. The CDR3 consists of 17 residues. As DNA, the CDR3 is TGTGCCAGCAGCCATGGAGGGAGGCGAGGGGGCACAGATACGCAGTATTTT. Encoded protein: CASSHGGRRGGTDTQYF.

This clonotype is large (0.1 to 1%). This beta chain appears as a stray read in a library generated for alpha chains; its size is not informative. V and J are TRBV6-6 and TRBJ2-1; 8 bases are a match to TRBD2. Germline V gives CDR1 MNHNY, CDR2 SVGAGI (reference sequence). The CDR3 covers 16 residues. Unmatched junction bases numbered 14, after V lost 6 bases and J lost 7 bases. CDR3 DNA: TGTGCCAGCAGCCGAGCGGGAGAAGGGTTCGGTAATGAGCAGTTCTTC. Amino acids: CASSRAGEGFGNEQFF.

With regard to this clonotype: This beta chain slipped into a library made for alpha chains as a stray read, so its size is not meaningful. The chain is built from TRBV28 and TRBJ1-2; TRBD1 matches at 7 bases. Unmatched junction bases numbered 11, after V lost 4 bases and J lost 6 bases. Looked up from germline, CDR1 is MDHEN and CDR2 is SYDVKM. The CDR3 is made up of 15 amino acids. Here the CDR3 DNA reads TGTGCCAGCAGTTACGGCAGGGGGACTTTCGATGGCTACACCTTC. The encoded protein is CASSYGRGTFDGYTF.

This clonotype appeared a single time. Within a library made for alpha chains, this beta chain is off target, and its count is uninformative. V is TRBV12-3 or TRBV12-4 and J is TRBJ2-1, with TRBD2 matching over 11 bases. The trim removed 6 bases at V and 4 bases at J, leaving 8 bases unmatched. This CDR3 region has 16 residues. CDR3 residues: CASSSRASGRYNEQFF. CDR3 in DNA: TGTGCCAGCAGCTCGAGGGCTAGCGGGAGGTACAATGAGCAGTTCTTC.

This clonotype is labeled as medium-sized. Within a library made for alpha chains, this beta chain is off target, and its count is uninformative. This chain joins TRBV7-2 and TRBJ1-6; D remains ambiguous. V lost 1 base and J 10 bases, leaving 14 bases between the germline ends. The length of the CDR3 is 15 residues. Germline lookup yields CDR1 SGHTA and CDR2 FQGNSA. CDR3 coding DNA: TGTGCCAGCAGCTTAGTGGACGGCGGGAACTCACCCCTCCACTTT. Translated: CASSLVDGGNSPLHF.

This clonotype qualifies as large. Since it is a stray read in a library aimed at alpha chains, this beta chain has a size that is not meaningful. The chain uses TRBV5-4 and TRBJ2-3, with 8 bases fitting TRBD2. The germline V gene encodes CDR1 SGHNT and CDR2 YYREEE (reference sequence). The V and J ends lost 0 bases and 2 bases, in that order; junction bases with no gene match: 8. This CDR3 has 17 amino acids. This CDR3 is CASSLVMSSGYTDTQYF. The CDR3 DNA follows: TGTGCCAGCAGCTTGGTCATGTCTAGCGGGTACACAGATACGCAGTATTTT.

Only a few counts were recorded for this clonotype. This beta chain represents an off-target read in a library built for alpha chains; its size is of limited meaning. For the CDR3, the DNA is TGTGCCAGCAGTTACCAAGACCAAGAGACCCAGTACTTC. This translates into CASSYQDQETQYF. The chain links TRBV6-2 or TRBV6-3 to TRBJ2-5; D uncertain. Germline V gene lookup returns CDR1 MNHEY and CDR2 SVGEGT. The CDR3 has 13 residues. The V end was cut by 2 bases, the J end by 0 bases, with 4 bases between.